A single sample gave rise to the 23 T cell receptor beta chains below, sequenced in a study of shared clonotypes between healthy human individuals. Some clones are missing from TCRdb's copy, which holds only in-frame ones; the method was immunoSEQ multiplex PCR. The sample lists around 1.4 million clones, approximately 98.5% seen once, with about 0.34% in the top ten. Sample: naive CD4+ T cells sorted from blood. Subset indicated: CD45RA+ positively selected. These receptor sequences come from a young man in good health.

The chain links TRBV28 to TRBJ2-1; D perhaps matches TRBD2 (5 bases). Germline V lookup: CDR1 MDHEN, CDR2 SYDVKM. The CDR3 has 14 amino acids. Trimming removed 7 bases from V and 5 bases from J, with 15 bases in between. The CDR3 here is CASNTVPGNNEQFF. The CDR3 coding sequence is TGTGCCAGCAACACCGTACCGGGGAACAATGAGCAGTTCTTC.

On this clone itself: One end of the junction fails to match germline, which may point to a read error. The chain has TRBV5-4 and TRBJ2-7, with D tentatively TRBD2 (5 bases). CDR1 SGHNT and CDR2 YYREEE come from the germline V gene (reference sequence). CDR3 length: 13 amino acids. DNA of the CDR3: TGTGCCAGCAGTTTGGGAGTATTGTACGAGCAGTACTTC. It encodes CASSLGVLYEQYF. Full variable domain (rest looked up from reference TRBV5-4 and TRBJ2-7): ETGVTQSPTHLIKTRGQQVTLRCSSQSGHNTVSWYQQALGQGPQFIFQYYREEENGRGNFPPRFSGLQFPNYSSELNVNALELDDSALYLCASSLGVLYEQYFGPGTRLTVT.

This clone was counted once. The chain carries TRBV9 and TRBJ2-3, with D possibly being TRBD1 or TRBD2 (6 bases each). Germline V gene data show CDR1 as SGDLS and CDR2 as YYNGEE. The CDR3 runs to 15 residues. Trimming removed 5 bases at V and 5 bases at J, with 18 bases between. CDR3 coding DNA: TGTGCCAGCAGTGTCTTAGGGGGGAACTTAGATACGCAGTATTTT. Its translation: CASSVLGGNLDTQYF.

Of note for this clone: Other DNA sequences in this sample translate to the same CDR3. The J gene is TRBJ1-1, the V gene TRBV5-1, with 8 bases fitting TRBD1. Trimming at V came to 0 bases and at J to 1 base, leaving 2 bases not matched to a gene. The CDR3 is 15 amino acids. Looked up from germline, CDR1 is SGHRS and CDR2 is YFSETQ. The CDR3 loop is CASSLGQGANTEAFF. CDR3 DNA: TGCGCCAGCAGCTTGGGCCAGGGGGCGAACACTGAAGCTTTCTTT. Looking up the rest from reference TRBV5-1 and TRBJ1-1 gives the full variable domain: KAGVTQTPRYLIKTRGQQVTLSCSPISGHRSVSWYQQTPGQGLQFLFEYFSETQRNKGNFPGRFSGRQFSNSRSEMNVSTLELGDSALYLCASSLGQGANTEAFFGQGTRLTVV.

J is TRBJ1-1 and V is TRBV6-6; D gene unclear. V was trimmed by 6 bases and J by 0 bases, leaving 11 bases between them. Germline V gene data show CDR1 as MNHNY and CDR2 as SVGAGI (reference sequence). This CDR3 contains 14 residues. CDR3 loop: CASRLDGLNTEAFF. The CDR3 DNA reads as TGTGCCAGCAGATTGGACGGCTTGAACACTGAAGCTTTCTTT.

Only one count was recorded for this clone. The V call is TRBV4-3, the J call TRBJ2-7; 7 bases are shared with TRBD1. Trimming removed 4 bases from V and 1 base from J; junction bases left unmatched: 10. Germline values: CDR1 LGHNA, CDR2 YSLEER. CDR3 size: 16 residues. The CDR3 reads CASSRRSGQASYEQYF. CDR3 nucleotides: TGCGCCAGCAGCCGAAGGTCAGGACAGGCTTCCTACGAGCAGTACTTC.

CDR3 sequence (DNA): TGTGCCATCAGTAGGACAGGATACGAGCAGTACTTC. Protein product: CAISRTGYEQYF. This chain connects TRBV10-3 to TRBJ2-7; 7 nucleotides line up with TRBD1. This CDR3 region has 12 residues. J gave up 4 bases and V 5 bases, and 2 bases lay outside the gene matches. The germline gives CDR1 ENHRY, CDR2 SYGVKD.

The chain carries TRBV19 and TRBJ2-7, with D perhaps given as TRBD1 or TRBD2 (5 bases each). Trimming stripped 10 bases from V and 3 bases from J, with 19 bases between. Germline CDR1 LNHDA, CDR2 SQIVND (reference sequence). CDR3 length: 14 residues. Here the CDR3 reads CATHRGAGSYEQYF. The CDR3, as DNA: TGTGCCACCCATAGGGGCGCTGGGAGCTACGAGCAGTACTTC.

The CDR3 region has the DNA TGTGCCATCACCCCCTCCGCGGGCGATGAGCAGTTCTTC. This sequence encodes CAITPSAGDEQFF. The genes are TRBV10-3 and TRBJ2-1; a possible D gene is TRBD2 (5 bases). From germline, CDR1 is ENHRY and CDR2 SYGVKD. The V end lost 7 bases, the J end lost 8 bases, and 15 bases lay between the germline ends. This CDR3 region has 13 residues.

This clone was found once. The chain employs TRBV7-8 and TRBJ1-2; tentative D call: TRBD1 (5 bases). Per germline, CDR1 SGHVS and CDR2 FQNEAQ. This CDR3 is 14 amino acids long. V was cut by 1 base and J by 8 bases, with 14 bases left in between. CDR3 in DNA: TGTGCCAGCAGCTTAGAGGTTGGGACGGGCGGCTACACCTTC. It specifies CASSLEVGTGGYTF. The full variable domain, its missing parts supplied by reference TRBV7-8 and TRBJ1-2, is GAGVSQSPRYKVAKRGQDVALRCDPISGHVSLFWYQQALGQGPEFLTYFQNEAQLDKSGLPSDRFFAERPEGSVSTLKIQRTQQEDSAVYLCASSLEVGTGGYTFGSGTRLTVV.

J is TRBJ1-2 and V is TRBV5-6; 7 nucleotides match TRBD1. Per germline, CDR1 SGHDT and CDR2 YYEEEE. V shed 3 bases and J 8 bases; nucleotides not matched to a gene: 10. This CDR3 is 14 amino acids long. CDR3 loop: CASSWDRRSGGYTF. CDR3 DNA sequence: TGTGCCAGCAGCTGGGACAGACGCTCAGGGGGCTACACCTTC. The full variable domain, its missing parts supplied by reference TRBV5-6 and TRBJ1-2, is DAGVTQSPTHLIKTRGQQVTLRCSPKSGHDTVSWYQQALGQGPQFIFQYYEEEERQRGNFPDRFSGHQFPNYSSELNVNALLLGDSALYLCASSWDRRSGGYTFGSGTRLTVV.

The chain uses TRBV27 and TRBJ2-7, with TRBD1 identical over 8 bases. The junction had 7 bases not matched to a gene; V was cut back by 6 bases and J by 0 bases. Germline values: CDR1 MNHEY, CDR2 SMNVEV (reference sequence). This CDR3 contains 15 residues. The CDR3 is CASSPRGPSSYEQYF. In nucleotides, the CDR3 is TGTGCCAGCAGCCCCAGGGGGCCGAGCTCCTACGAGCAGTACTTC.

The chain couples TRBV6-5 to TRBJ1-5; the D is unclear. The V and J ends lost 6 bases and 5 bases respectively, with 11 bases between them. Looked up from germline, CDR1 is MNHEY and CDR2 is SVGAGI. The CDR3 is 13 residues long. The DNA of the CDR3 is TGTGCCAGCAGCAACTATCCTGATCAGCCCCAGCATTTT. It encodes CASSNYPDQPQHF.

This rearrangement joins TRBV28 to TRBJ2-2, with D perhaps given as TRBD1 or TRBD2 (6 bases each). Germline V gene lookup returns CDR1 MDHEN and CDR2 SYDVKM. The CDR3 is 15 amino acids. Between the trimmed V and J ends, which lost 7 bases and 5 bases, there was a span of 17 bases. CDR3 protein: CASTLGGTRTGELFF. As DNA, the CDR3 is TGTGCCAGCACCTTGGGGGGCACCCGGACCGGGGAGCTGTTTTTT. Full variable domain (rest looked up from reference TRBV28 and TRBJ2-2): DVKVTQSSRYLVKRTGEKVFLECVQDMDHENMFWYRQDPGLGLRLIYFSYDVKMKEKGDIPEGYSVSREKKERFSLILESASTNQTSMYLCASTLGGTRTGELFFGEGSRLTVL.

The chain couples TRBV7-2 to TRBJ1-4; D remains ambiguous. In germline, CDR1 is SGHTA, CDR2 FQGNSA. CDR3 length: 13 residues. V shed 4 bases and J shed 10 bases, with 13 bases lying between them. The CDR3 sequence is CASSSEGEGKLFF. The CDR3 nucleotides are TGTGCCAGCAGCTCGGAGGGCGAAGGAAAACTGTTTTTT.

The chain joins TRBV28 to TRBJ2-7; D is unresolved. Trimming removed 3 bases from V and 0 bases from J, with 15 bases in between. Germline V gene data show CDR1 as MDHEN and CDR2 as SYDVKM. This CDR3 comprises 16 residues. This chain's CDR3 is CASSFPLVTGSYEQYF. As DNA, the CDR3 is TGTGCCAGCAGTTTTCCCTTAGTAACCGGCTCCTACGAGCAGTACTTC.

The chain recombines TRBV28 with TRBJ1-5; no reliable D call. The CDR3 has 12 residues. V lost 6 bases, J lost 8 bases, and 11 bases lay in between. The germline V gene encodes CDR1 MDHEN and CDR2 SYDVKM. The CDR3 region has the DNA TGTGCCAGCAGAACCGTGATAGAGCCCCAGCATTTT. This gives the protein CASRTVIEPQHF.

This sequence joins TRBV11-2 and TRBJ2-5; TRBD2 might be the D (5 bases). The CDR3 extends over 13 amino acids. The V and J ends lost 6 bases and 1 base respectively, with 9 bases between them. Germline assignment: CDR1 SGHAT and CDR2 FQNNGV. For the CDR3, the DNA is TGTGCCAGCAGTAACGGGGTCCAAGAGACCCAGTACTTC. It codes for CASSNGVQETQYF. The full variable domain, completed using reference TRBV11-2 and TRBJ2-5, is EAGVAQSPRYKIIEKRQSVAFWCNPISGHATLYWYQQILGQGPKLLIQFQNNGVVDDSQLPKDRFSAERLKGVDSTLKIQPAKLEDSAVYLCASSNGVQETQYFGPGTRLLVL.

The rearrangement joins TRBV25-1 to TRBJ2-7, with D possibly being TRBD2 (6 bases). Germline V gene sequence: CDR1 MGHDK, CDR2 SYGVNS. The V end lost 6 bases, the J end lost 0 bases, and 12 bases lay between the germline ends. The length of the CDR3 is 14 residues. Here the CDR3 DNA reads TGTGCCAGCAGGGAGATCGGGGGCTCCTACGAGCAGTACTTC. Its translation: CASREIGGSYEQYF.

J is TRBJ2-3 and V is TRBV5-1; a possible D gene is TRBD1 (6 bases). Trimming shortened V by 4 bases and J by 5 bases, and 17 bases separated the two germline ends. The CDR3 contains 15 residues. The germline V gene encodes CDR1 SGHRS and CDR2 YFSETQ. CDR3 nucleotide sequence: TGCGCCAGCAGCGACGGAGTAAAGGGGGTAGATACGCAGTATTTT. Translation gives CASSDGVKGVDTQYF.

This clone was recorded only once. The rearrangement joins TRBV5-6 to TRBJ1-5; maybe TRBD1 (5 bases). Germline CDR1 is SGHDT and CDR2 is YYEEEE. The germline V and J ends were trimmed by 4 bases and 7 bases, with 9 bases remaining between them. The CDR3 loop spans 12 amino acids. The CDR3 coding sequence is TGTGCCAGCAGCCTACAGGACCAGCCCCAGCATTTT. Residues: CASSLQDQPQHF.

The V call is TRBV6-6, the J call TRBJ1-1; 7 nucleotides align to TRBD1. From germline, CDR1 is MNHNY and CDR2 SVGAGI (reference sequence). CDR3 length equals 16 residues. The V and J ends lost 2 bases and 1 base, in that order; junction bases with no gene match: 7. CDR3 amino acids: CASSYGVAGGNTEAFF. The CDR3 nucleotides are TGTGCCAGCAGTTACGGAGTGGCAGGGGGGAACACTGAAGCTTTCTTT.

The gene calls are TRBV9 and TRBJ2-3; D not resolved. The CDR3 length is 18 residues. Trimming cost V 0 bases and J 2 bases, with 19 bases left between them. Germline lookup yields CDR1 SGDLS and CDR2 YYNGEE. CDR3 sequence: CASSVDGRLKENTDTQYF. DNA of the CDR3: TGTGCCAGCAGCGTAGATGGTCGCCTCAAAGAAAACACAGATACGCAGTATTTT.